The next 24 T cell receptor beta chains were all read from a single sample in a study of control samples from healthy donors and cancer patients. Measured with immunoSEQ multiplex PCR; TCRdb has only the in-frame clones, and not every one. The sample consists of about 110,000 clones, 90% of them appearing once. Sequencing used blood. These receptors were obtained from a human donor in good health. The donor label of this sample is uncertain.

This chain joins TRBV21-1 and TRBJ1-4. TRBV21-1 is assigned pseudogene status. The CDR3 consists of 13 residues. The CDR3 spells CASSKVGREKLFF. CDR3 sequence (DNA): TGTGCCAGCAGCAAGGTCGGGCGTGAAAAACTGTTTTTT.

V gene TRBV24-1 combines with J gene TRBJ1-5, with a weak D call TRBD1 (6 bases). Between the trimmed V and J ends, which lost 9 bases and 2 bases, there was a span of 16 bases. Germline CDR1 reads KGHDR; CDR2 reads SFDVKD. CDR3 size: 15 residues. CDR3 sequence reads: CATGPGAGGNQPQHF. The CDR3 DNA sequence: TGTGCCACCGGCCCGGGGGCAGGAGGCAATCAGCCCCAGCATTTT.

The DNA for the CDR3 is TGCGCCAGCAGCGCGACAGGGCTCTGGTTGGAAAAACTGTTTTTT. Encoded protein: CASSATGLWLEKLFF. The genes are TRBV5-1 and TRBJ1-4; 7 bases fit TRBD1. The J segment lost 8 bases and the V segment lost 4 bases, leaving 11 bases of the junction unmatched. Germline lookup yields CDR1 SGHRS and CDR2 YFSETQ. CDR3 length equals 15 residues.

In this sample, this clone turned up a few times. J is TRBJ1-1 and V is TRBV5-6; the D is unclear. Germline V gene data show CDR1 as SGHDT and CDR2 as YYEEEE. The CDR3 has 11 residues. With 4 bases removed from V and 2 bases from J, the gap between germline ends came to 3 bases. CDR3: CASSDNTEAFF. CDR3 nucleotide sequence: TGTGCCAGCAGCGACAACACTGAAGCTTTCTTT.

The rearrangement uses TRBV19 and TRBJ1-1, with D hard to call. The CDR3 is 11 amino acids. V shed 7 bases and J shed 7 bases, with 10 bases lying between them. Germline values: CDR1 LNHDA, CDR2 SQIVND (reference sequence). The chain's CDR3 is CASIRAFEAFF. CDR3 nucleotide sequence: TGTGCCAGTATACGGGCCTTTGAAGCTTTCTTT.

The J gene is TRBJ2-5, the V gene TRBV6-6; tentatively, D is TRBD2 (6 bases). Germline values: CDR1 MNHNY, CDR2 SVGAGI (reference sequence). Trimming stripped 6 bases from V and 1 base from J, with 9 bases between. CDR3 length: 13 amino acids. The CDR3 reads CASRPGGQETQYF. DNA for the CDR3: TGTGCCAGCAGACCCGGGGGCCAAGAGACCCAGTACTTC.

This chain joins TRBV30 and TRBJ2-7; D gene uncertain. Germline V CDR1 and CDR2: GTSNPN, SVGIG (reference sequence). This CDR3 comprises 12 residues. Deletions cut 5 bases from V and 0 bases from J, with 8 bases between. The chain's CDR3 is CAWGAVSYEQYF. CDR3 nucleotide sequence: TGTGCCTGGGGTGCAGTCTCCTACGAGCAGTACTTC.

The table lists this clone with a count of one. This rearrangement joins TRBV11-2 to TRBJ1-1; D gene unclear. This CDR3 is built from 13 residues. Trimming shortened V by 1 base and J by 5 bases, and 8 bases separated the two germline ends. The germline CDR1 and CDR2 sequences are SGHAT and FQNNGV. The CDR3 protein is CASSLGFGTEAFF. DNA of the CDR3: TGTGCCAGCAGCTTAGGCTTTGGGACTGAAGCTTTCTTT.

This clone has just one count. The rearrangement joins TRBV5-6 to TRBJ2-3, with D perhaps TRBD1 (5 bases). CDR3 length equals 16 residues. The V gene lost 1 base and the J gene lost 6 bases, with 18 bases spanning the gap. In germline, CDR1 is SGHDT, CDR2 YYEEEE. The CDR3 DNA is TGTGCCAGCAGCTTGTGGACAAGGATAGACGGGGATACGCAGTATTTT. It encodes CASSLWTRIDGDTQYF.

This chain joins TRBV4-2 and TRBJ2-5, with no clear D. The germline V gene encodes CDR1 LGHNA and CDR2 YNFKEQ. The CDR3 totals 14 residues. V lost 2 bases and J lost 3, with 10 bases in between. CDR3 DNA: TGTGCCAGCAGCCAATTTGGTGGGAAAGAGACCCAGTACTTC. Protein: CASSQFGGKETQYF.

This chain uses TRBV12-5 with TRBJ1-2, with TRBD1 matching over 8 bases. Germline V gene sequence: CDR1 LGHNT, CDR2 FRNRAP. J gave up 1 base and V 7 bases, and 5 bases lay outside the gene matches. This CDR3 comprises 14 residues. CDR3 coding DNA: TGTGCTAGTGCATTAGACAGGGGTAACTATGGCTACACCTTC. Amino acids: CASALDRGNYGYTF.

The chain joins TRBV30 to TRBJ2-2, with 7 bases matching TRBD1. Trimming cost V 4 bases and J 2 bases; bases outside gene matches: 7. Per germline, CDR1 GTSNPN and CDR2 SVGIG (reference sequence). The CDR3 extends over 15 amino acids. CDR3 residues: CAWMVRGRNTGELFF. CDR3 nucleotide sequence: TGTGCCTGGATGGTAAGGGGGCGAAACACCGGGGAGCTGTTTTTT.

The rearrangement uses TRBV3-1 (or the pseudogene TRBV3-2) and TRBJ2-3; 8 nucleotides align to TRBD1. Germline-derived CDR1 and CDR2 are LGHDT and YNNKEL (reference sequence). The CDR3 has 16 residues. The V gene end was trimmed by 5 bases and the J gene end by 0 bases; junction bases not matched to a gene: 7. This chain's CDR3 is CASSADRGFSTDTQYF. CDR3 nucleotide sequence: TGTGCCAGCAGCGCCGACAGGGGCTTTAGCACAGATACGCAGTATTTT.

This clone has just one count. The chain couples TRBV12-5 to TRBJ2-4; D gene unclear. V was clipped by 2 bases and J by 0 bases, with 8 bases between them. The CDR3 length is 15 residues. Germline V lookup: CDR1 LGHNT, CDR2 FRNRAP. The CDR3 nucleotides read TGTGCTAGTGGTTTGAGGCAGCTAGCCAAAAACATTCAGTACTTC. Residues: CASGLRQLAKNIQYF.

The J gene is TRBJ1-2, the V gene TRBV3-1 (or the pseudogene TRBV3-2); a weak D match, TRBD1 (6 bases). V lost 8 bases to trimming and J lost 8 bases, with 21 bases between them. Germline CDR1 LGHDT, CDR2 YNNKEL (reference sequence). The CDR3 runs 14 residues. CDR3 amino acids: CASRGGHHRKGYTF. DNA of the CDR3: TGTGCCAGCCGGGGGGGACATCATCGGAAGGGCTACACCTTC.

This sequence joins TRBV2 and TRBJ1-3; D gene ambiguous. Germline CDR1 SNHLY, CDR2 FYNNEI. This CDR3 spans 12 amino acids. Deletions cut 6 bases from V and 3 bases from J, with 6 bases between. The CDR3 sequence is CASSLGGNTIYF. In DNA form, the CDR3 reads TGTGCCAGCAGCCTGGGTGGAAACACCATATATTTT. Using reference TRBV2 and TRBJ1-3 for the parts outside the CDR3, the full variable domain is EPEVTQTPSHQVTQMGQEVILRCVPISNHLYFYWYRQILGQKVEFLVSFYNNEISEKSEIFDDQFSVERPDGSNFTLKIRSTKLEDSAMYFCASSLGGNTIYFGEGSWLTVV.

This chain connects TRBV7-8 to TRBJ1-6; tentatively, D is TRBD1 (5 bases). Trimming left V 1 base short and J 10 bases short, with 11 bases between. Germline V lookup: CDR1 SGHVS, CDR2 FQNEAQ. The CDR3 runs to 14 residues. CDR3 sequence reads: CASSLEGAVSPLHF. The CDR3 DNA is TGTGCCAGCAGCTTAGAAGGGGCGGTCTCACCCCTCCACTTT. The full variable domain, rest sourced from reference TRBV7-8 and TRBJ1-6, is GAGVSQSPRYKVAKRGQDVALRCDPISGHVSLFWYQQALGQGPEFLTYFQNEAQLDKSGLPSDRFFAERPEGSVSTLKIQRTQQEDSAVYLCASSLEGAVSPLHFGNGTRLTVT.

The chain joins TRBV7-2 to TRBJ1-5; D unclear. The V end was cut by 5 bases, the J end by 5 bases, with 7 bases between. The CDR3 consists of 12 residues. Germline lookup yields CDR1 SGHTA and CDR2 FQGNSA. In DNA form, the CDR3 reads TGTGCCAGCAGCCGAAAAGATCAGCCCCAGCATTTT. As protein: CASSRKDQPQHF.

The chain uses TRBV5-1 and TRBJ1-3, with D tentatively TRBD1 (6 bases). V was cut by 4 bases and J by 4 bases, with 12 bases left in between. The CDR3 contains 14 residues. Germline CDR1 reads SGHRS; CDR2 reads YFSETQ. The DNA for the CDR3 is TGCGCCAGCAGCGTCCCAGGGGACGGAAACACCATATATTTT. This codes for CASSVPGDGNTIYF.

CDR3 nucleotide sequence: TGTGCCAGCAGCCAAGCTTATGGGGGCTCTGGGGCCAACGTCCTGACTTTC. Translated, it gives CASSQAYGGSGANVLTF. The chain links TRBV3-1 (or the pseudogene TRBV3-2) to TRBJ2-6; D might be TRBD1 or TRBD2, each matching 5 bases. The CDR3 has 17 residues. Germline loops: CDR1 LGHDT, CDR2 YNNKEL (reference sequence). Trimming stripped 1 base from V and 0 bases from J, with 10 bases between.

V gene TRBV9 combines with J gene TRBJ1-4, with no clear D. The germline V gene has CDR1 SGDLS and CDR2 YYNGEE. V lost 0 bases and J 6 bases, leaving 12 bases between the germline ends. CDR3 size: 15 residues. The CDR3 DNA reads as TGTGCCAGCAGCGTAGTAGGCCGGCCGGATGAAAAACTGTTTTTT. Translation: CASSVVGRPDEKLFF.

Turning to this clone: Distinct nucleotide sequences in the sample also encode this CDR3. The rearrangement joins TRBV6-4 to TRBJ2-3, with TRBD2 identical over 7 bases. The CDR3 is made up of 14 amino acids. Looked up from germline, CDR1 is MRHNA and CDR2 is SNTAGT. V shed 2 bases, J shed 4 bases, and the junction held 3 bases outside the gene matches. The CDR3 sequence is CASSDGGGADTQYF. CDR3 in DNA: TGTGCCAGCAGTGACGGGGGAGGGGCAGATACGCAGTATTTT.

This clone was observed a few times. The J gene is TRBJ2-1, the V gene TRBV19; unclear D gene. Germline V gene data show CDR1 as LNHDA and CDR2 as SQIVND (reference sequence). The CDR3 is 16 amino acids. V gave up 3 bases and J gave up 7 bases, with 19 bases separating them. The CDR3 coding sequence is TGTGCCAGTAGTATTATATCGCAGATTTCGCGGAATGAGCAGTTCTTC. It encodes CASSIISQISRNEQFF.

The J gene is TRBJ2-1, the V gene TRBV18; TRBD2 is a possible D gene (6 bases). Trimming took off 0 bases at V and 8 bases at J, with 11 bases between the two ends. Germline CDR1 KGHSH, CDR2 LQKENI. CDR3 length: 14 amino acids. In nucleotides, the CDR3 is TGTGCCAGCTCACCACCGGCAGGCGGGGATGAGCAGTTCTTC. Protein: CASSPPAGGDEQFF.